The source of this T cell receptor (beta chain) is a study of shared clonotypes between healthy human individuals. It was at deep level that the assay was run. Only in-frame clones appear in the TCRdb table, and some are missing; sequencing was by immunoSEQ multiplex PCR. The data show about 2 million clones, with 85% to 95% seen just once and 0.1% to 0.15% held by the top ten. This CDR3 has 19 residues. Germline loops: CDR1 SEHNR, CDR2 FQNEAQ (reference sequence). Trimming shortened V by 4 bases and J by 0 bases, and 24 bases separated the two germline ends. The TCR was taken from a man aged 18-30 years in good health. Sequencing was performed on naive CD4+ T cells sorted from blood. Stated subset: CD45RA+ positively selected. The chain is built from TRBV7-9 and TRBJ2-5; perhaps D is TRBD1 or TRBD2 (6 bases each). CDR3 residues: CASSSATGWRAGYQETQYF. In DNA, the CDR3 is TGTGCCAGCAGCTCAGCAACAGGGTGGCGGGCGGGGTACCAAGAGACCCAGTACTTC.